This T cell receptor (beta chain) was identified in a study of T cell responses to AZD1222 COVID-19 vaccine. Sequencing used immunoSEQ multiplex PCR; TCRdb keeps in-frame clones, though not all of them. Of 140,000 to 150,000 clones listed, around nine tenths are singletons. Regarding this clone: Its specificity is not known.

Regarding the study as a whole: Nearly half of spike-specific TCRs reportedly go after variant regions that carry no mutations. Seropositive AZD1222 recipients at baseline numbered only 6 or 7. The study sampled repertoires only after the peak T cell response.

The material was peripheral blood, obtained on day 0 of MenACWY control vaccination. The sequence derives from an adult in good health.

The CDR3 is CATRGGEDSPLHF. The CDR3 DNA sequence: TGTGCCACCCGAGGGGGTGAGGATTCACCCCTCCACTTT. This sequence joins TRBV24-1 and TRBJ1-6; the D gene is possibly TRBD1 (6 bases). V was shortened by 9 bases and J by 8 bases, with 13 bases between the two germline ends. Germline CDR1 reads KGHDR; CDR2 reads SFDVKD. The CDR3 is 13 residues long.